The 18 T cell receptor beta chains below all came from one sample that was sequenced in a study of TIL therapy for anti-PD-1-resistant metastatic lung cancer. Stated time point: pre-treatment sample, taken before nivolumab and TIL therapy. Sequencing used immunoSEQ v3. This table comes from immunoSEQ multiplex PCR, and its TCRdb copy is limited to in-frame clones, with some not included. The profile shows under 55,000 clones, around three quarters of them singletons. The sample consisted of blood, taken at baseline. The receptors derive from a woman between 30 and 80 years old with non-small cell lung cancer.

The rearrangement joins TRBV19 to TRBJ2-7; the D gene is possibly TRBD2 (5 bases). V lost 3 bases and J lost 3, with 12 bases in between. This CDR3 has 14 residues. Germline CDR1 LNHDA, CDR2 SQIVND (reference sequence). The CDR3 DNA reads as TGTGCCAGTAGTATTAAAAGCGGAAGCTACGAGCAGTACTTC. As protein: CASSIKSGSYEQYF.

V usage is TRBV30 and J usage is TRBJ2-7; 8 bases map to TRBD1. Germline V gives CDR1 GTSNPN, CDR2 SVGIG (reference sequence). This CDR3 is 14 amino acids long. V gave up 2 bases and J gave up 3 bases; unmatched junction bases: 6. The CDR3 bases are TGTGCCTGGAGTCAGGGAGACAGGGGCTACGAGCAGTACTTC. It codes for CAWSQGDRGYEQYF. Based on the CDR3 plus reference TRBV30 and TRBJ2-7, the full variable domain is SQTIHQWPATLVQPVGSPLSLECTVEGTSNPNLYWYRQAAGRGLQLLFYSVGIGQISSEVPQNLSASRPQDRQFILSSKKLLLSDSGFYLCAWSQGDRGYEQYFGPGTRLTVT.

The CDR3 region has the DNA TGCGCCAGCAGCCTAGAAAACAGTAATTCACCCCTCCACTTT. The encoded protein is CASSLENSNSPLHF. The chain has TRBV4-1 and TRBJ1-6; D is uncertain. CDR3 length: 14 amino acids. Trimming cost V 4 bases and J 6 bases, with 10 bases left between them. CDR1 MGHRA and CDR2 YSYEKL come from the germline V gene.

The chain is built from TRBV2 and TRBJ1-5, with 7 positions matching TRBD1. Trimming at V came to 6 bases and at J to 3 bases, leaving 2 bases not matched to a gene. The CDR3 has 13 residues. Germline CDR1 is SNHLY and CDR2 is FYNNEI. For the CDR3, the DNA is TGTGCCAGCAGGACAGGGAACAATCAGCCCCAGCATTTT. Translation gives CASRTGNNQPQHF.

CDR3 nucleotides: TGTGCCAGCTCACTACCCCGCGCAGGAGCCTACGAGCAGTACTTC. Protein: CASSLPRAGAYEQYF. The chain carries TRBV18 and TRBJ2-7; D is unclear. Trimming pared 4 bases from V and 2 bases from J, leaving 15 bases between. CDR1 KGHSH and CDR2 LQKENI come from the germline V gene. This CDR3 comprises 15 residues. Complete variable domain (other parts from reference TRBV18 and TRBJ2-7): NAGVMQNPRHLVRRRGQEARLRCSPMKGHSHVYWYRQLPEEGLKFMVYLQKENIIDESGMPKERFSAEFPKEGPSILRIQQVVRGDSAAYFCASSLPRAGAYEQYFGPGTRLTVT.

V is TRBV21-1 and J is TRBJ2-7; the D segment call TRBD1 is taken from the table without a DNA check. TRBV21-1 is assigned pseudogene status. The CDR3 is 15 residues long. Written as DNA, the CDR3 is TGTGCCAGCAGCCTACGTTGCAGGGCAGGTTACGAGCAGTACTTC. Protein product: CASSLRCRAGYEQYF.

The CDR3 spells CASSQEGTASGGSTDTQYF. CDR3 in DNA: TGCGCCAGCAGCCAAGAAGGTACGGCTAGCGGGGGCTCCACAGATACGCAGTATTTT. The V gene is TRBV4-3, the J gene TRBJ2-3; the match to TRBD2 covers 10 bases. The ends lost 0 bases at V and 2 bases at J; junction bases unmatched: 11. Germline CDR1 and CDR2: LGHNA and YSLEER. This CDR3 comprises 19 residues.

This chain joins TRBV10-3 and TRBJ1-1; the D gene is possibly TRBD1 (6 bases). CDR1 ENHRY and CDR2 SYGVKD come from the germline V gene. The CDR3 extends over 15 amino acids. V lost 0 bases to trimming and J lost 4 bases, with 12 bases between them. CDR3 sequence reads: CAISESGASVTEAFF. The CDR3 nucleotides read TGTGCCATCAGTGAGTCGGGGGCGTCGGTCACTGAAGCTTTCTTT.

The chain has TRBV6-5 and TRBJ2-5; D gene uncertain. The J call could be wrong; TRBJ2-7 is a better fit for the DNA end. CDR3 length: 14 residues. Germline CDR1 reads MNHEY; CDR2 reads SVGAGI. CDR3 nucleotides: TGTGCCAGCAGTTACCGACGGCAGAAGTACGAGCAGTACTTC. It codes for CASSYRRQKYEQYF.

The chain uses TRBV2 and TRBJ1-1, with TRBD1 as a possible D gene (5 bases). CDR3 length: 13 amino acids. The germline V gene encodes CDR1 SNHLY and CDR2 FYNNEI. Trimming took off 6 bases at V and 1 base at J, with 9 bases between the two ends. CDR3 nucleotide sequence: TGTGCCAGCAGAGTAACAGGGAACACTGAAGCTTTCTTT. It encodes CASRVTGNTEAFF.

The CDR3 region has the DNA TGTGCCAGCAGCTTAGGCCAGGAGGTAGCCTACGAGCAGTACTTC. Encoded protein: CASSLGQEVAYEQYF. The rearrangement uses TRBV7-6 and TRBJ2-7; D may be TRBD2 (5 bases). Germline V lookup: CDR1 SGHVS, CDR2 FNYEAQ. V gave up 1 base and J gave up 2 bases, with 12 bases separating them. The length of the CDR3 is 15 residues.

CDR3 in amino acids: CASSLGRGGDTQYF. CDR3 bases: TGTGCCAGCAGTTTAGGGCGGGGGGGCGATACGCAGTATTTT. This sequence joins TRBV28 and TRBJ2-3, with 9 bases aligning to TRBD2. The V gene's germline CDR1 is MDHEN and CDR2 SYDVKM. The CDR3 loop spans 14 amino acids. V lost 2 bases to trimming and J lost 6 bases; unmatched junction nucleotides: 3.

J is TRBJ2-5 and V is TRBV7-2, with a weak D call TRBD1 (6 bases). This CDR3 has 15 residues. Per the germline V gene, CDR1 is SGHTA and CDR2 is FQGNSA. V lost 3 bases to trimming and J lost 0 bases, with 11 bases between them. In DNA, the CDR3 is TGTGCCAGCAGCTTCGGACAGTCATACCAAGAGACCCAGTACTTC. It encodes CASSFGQSYQETQYF.

The gene calls are TRBV9 and TRBJ2-7, with 7 bases aligning to TRBD2. The CDR3 is 16 residues long. Unmatched junction bases numbered 6, after V lost 0 bases and J lost 0 bases. Germline V CDR1 and CDR2: SGDLS, YYNGEE. Here the CDR3 DNA reads TGTGCCAGCAGCGTAGATTCGGGGGGACCCTCCTACGAGCAGTACTTC. Its protein product is CASSVDSGGPSYEQYF.

V is TRBV16 and J is TRBJ2-3, with 7 bases that match TRBD1. Germline CDR1 KGHSY, CDR2 FQNENV. V lost 0 bases, J lost 2 bases, and 2 bases stayed unmatched. The CDR3 has 15 amino acids. The CDR3 protein is CASSQSGQVTDTQYF. Written as DNA, the CDR3 is TGTGCCAGCAGCCAATCTGGACAGGTCACAGATACGCAGTATTTT.

The rearrangement uses TRBV6-6 and TRBJ1-2, with a possible D match to TRBD1 (5 bases). The CDR3 is 14 residues long. Deletions cut 6 bases from V and 8 bases from J, with 19 bases between. From germline, CDR1 is MNHNY and CDR2 SVGAGI (reference sequence). CDR3 sequence: CASREDLGERGYTF. The DNA of the CDR3 is TGTGCCAGCAGGGAAGACCTAGGGGAGAGGGGCTACACCTTC.

V usage is TRBV5-4 and J usage is TRBJ1-6, with 9 nucleotides matching TRBD1. V lost 8 bases to trimming and J lost 10 bases; unmatched junction nucleotides: 13. Germline-derived CDR1 and CDR2 are SGHNT and YYREEE (reference sequence). This CDR3 is built from 15 residues. CDR3 in DNA: TGTGCCAGAGACTACCACAGGGGGCATGGCTCACCCCTCCACTTT. Translating it yields CARDYHRGHGSPLHF.

The rearrangement joins TRBV6-1 to TRBJ2-2, with 9 bases that match TRBD1. V trimming: 6 bases; J trimming: 4 bases; junction bases outside the gene matches: 6. CDR1 and CDR2 from the germline V gene are MNHNS and SASEGT. There are 15 residues in the CDR3. The DNA of the CDR3 is TGTGCCAGCAGCCCCGGGACAGGGCTCACCGGGGAGCTGTTTTTT. It codes for CASSPGTGLTGELFF.